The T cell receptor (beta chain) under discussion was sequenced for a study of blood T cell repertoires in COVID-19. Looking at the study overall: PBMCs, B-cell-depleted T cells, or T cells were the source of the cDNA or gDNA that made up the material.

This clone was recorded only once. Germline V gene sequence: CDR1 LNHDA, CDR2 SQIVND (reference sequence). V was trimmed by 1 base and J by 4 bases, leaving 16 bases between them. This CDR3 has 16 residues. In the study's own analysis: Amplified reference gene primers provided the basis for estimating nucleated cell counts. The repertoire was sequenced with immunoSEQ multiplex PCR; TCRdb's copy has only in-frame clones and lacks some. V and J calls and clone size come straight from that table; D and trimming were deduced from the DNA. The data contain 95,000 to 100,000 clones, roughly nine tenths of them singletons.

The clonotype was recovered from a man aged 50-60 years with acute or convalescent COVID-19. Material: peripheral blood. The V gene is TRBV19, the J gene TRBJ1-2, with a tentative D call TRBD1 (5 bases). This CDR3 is CASSIGGYGHSYGYTF. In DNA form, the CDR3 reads TGTGCCAGTAGTATAGGGGGCTACGGACACAGCTATGGCTACACCTTC.